Listed here is a single T cell receptor beta chain. V was shortened by 7 bases and J by 6 bases, with 19 bases between the two germline ends. Germline V lookup: CDR1 MDHEN, CDR2 SYDVKM. There are 15 residues in the CDR3. TCRdb keeps only in-frame clones here, not all; method: immunoSEQ multiplex PCR. Among roughly 94,000 clones, about 93% were seen once, and the ten largest hold just under 2%. Time point here: cycle 4 day 1 (C4D1), after five to seven weeks of nivolumab. All trial patients relapsed after autologous stem cell transplantation. This sample is part of a study of PD-1 blockade in classical Hodgkin lymphoma.

The chain uses TRBV28 and TRBJ1-5; TRBD1 is a possible D gene (5 bases). The starting material was peripheral blood mononuclear cells (PBMCs), obtained before the fourth cycle of nivolumab. This clonotype was sampled from a human donor with classical Hodgkin lymphoma. The CDR3 DNA reads TGTGCCAGCATTATGGCTGTGGGGGGGGGTCAGCCCCAGCATTTT. Its protein is CASIMAVGGGQPQHF.